This TCR beta chain emerged from a study of T cell clones after liver transplantation. About the research overall: TCRbeta sequencing after a pre-transplant mixed lymphocyte reaction identified graft-donor-reactive clones, later tracked in post-transplant blood. Blood was drawn pre-transplant, before withdrawal, and after full or failed withdrawal.

Study observations and caveats: Compared with third party-reactive sequences, donor-reactive ones declined more, independent of withdrawal success.

The repertoire was sequenced with immunoSEQ multiplex PCR; TCRdb's copy has only in-frame clones and lacks some. The repertoire holds roughly 17,000 clones, 65% to 85% seen once, with about a third in the top ten. Concerning this clone: As yet, its antigen is unknown.

This CDR3 has 14 amino acids. Trimming took off 7 bases at V and 1 base at J, with 11 bases between the two ends. Germline V lookup: CDR1 MNHNY, CDR2 SVGAGI (reference sequence). The source material was CD8+ T cells from blood, sampled roughly 50 months after liver transplant. The receptor was derived from a human patient who received a liver transplant. Some T cells may originate from the graft donor. The chain couples TRBV6-6 to TRBJ1-5, with a possible D match to TRBD1 (5 bases). CDR3 region: CASTDSRSNQPQHF. In nucleotides, the CDR3 is TGTGCCAGCACCGACAGTCGGAGCAATCAGCCCCAGCATTTT.